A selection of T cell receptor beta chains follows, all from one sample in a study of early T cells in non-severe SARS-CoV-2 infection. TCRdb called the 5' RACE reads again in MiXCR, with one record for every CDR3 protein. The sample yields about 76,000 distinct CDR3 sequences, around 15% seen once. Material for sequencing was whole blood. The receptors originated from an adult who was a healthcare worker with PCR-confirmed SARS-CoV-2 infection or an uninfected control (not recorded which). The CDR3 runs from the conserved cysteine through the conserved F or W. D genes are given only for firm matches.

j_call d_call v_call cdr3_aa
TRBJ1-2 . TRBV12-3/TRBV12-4 CASSLPGNYGYTF
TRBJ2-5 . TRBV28 CASSLGRQFSQETQYF
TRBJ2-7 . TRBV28 CASQQVSYEQYF
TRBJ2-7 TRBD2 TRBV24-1 CATSDRTSGSYEQHF
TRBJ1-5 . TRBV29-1 CSVGRGGNQPQHF
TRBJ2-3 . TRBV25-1 CASSQLGNTDTQYF
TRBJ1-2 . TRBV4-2 CASSQDRGRRDGYTF
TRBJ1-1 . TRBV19 CASQNREEAFF
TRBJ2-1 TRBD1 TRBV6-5 CASSKSGTGGNNEQFF
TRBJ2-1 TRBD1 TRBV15 CATSTTPGTGGAEQFF
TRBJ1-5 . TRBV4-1 CASSHPDISNQPQHF
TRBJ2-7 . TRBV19 CASSIDRGSYEQYF
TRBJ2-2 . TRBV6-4 CASSDSWSPIGELFF
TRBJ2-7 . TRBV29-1 CSVEDVTSEQYF
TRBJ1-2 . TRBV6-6 CASSYSKTTATSNGYTF
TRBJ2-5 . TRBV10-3 CAISEGRDAETQYF
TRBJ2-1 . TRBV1 CTSSGISGSNEQFF
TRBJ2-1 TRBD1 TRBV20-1 CSARIRDRGLYNEQFF
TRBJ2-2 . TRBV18 CASSDGDPGELFF
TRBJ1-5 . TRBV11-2 CASSRNAQGKKPQHF
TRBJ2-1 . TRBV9 CASSPRRRAGDEQFF
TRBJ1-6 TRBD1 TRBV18 CASSLQGARSSPLHF
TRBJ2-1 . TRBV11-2 CASSLSYSSYNEQFF
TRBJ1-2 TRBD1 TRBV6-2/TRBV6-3 CASTRQGALYGYTF
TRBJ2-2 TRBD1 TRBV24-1 CATSGREGARSTGELFF
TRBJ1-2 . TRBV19 CARGGTSNYGYTF
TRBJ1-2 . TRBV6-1 CASSEAGNRKYTF
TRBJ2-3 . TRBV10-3 CAISEDRADTQYF
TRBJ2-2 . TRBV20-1 CSARDGLTNTGELFF
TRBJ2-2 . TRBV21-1 CASSPRGAGTGELFF
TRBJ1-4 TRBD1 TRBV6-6 CASRQTGVDEKLFF
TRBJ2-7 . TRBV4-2 CASSQRDGDYEQYF